What follows are 10 T cell receptor beta chains derived from one specimen sequenced in a study of cytomegalovirus exposure and HLA in healthy donors. The PCR was carried out with 60 Vbeta primers and 13 Jbeta primers. Profiling relied on immunoSEQ multiplex PCR, and the TCRdb table lists in-frame clones only, not all of them. The profile shows more than 95,000 clones, 9% to 10% of them singletons. The sample taken for sequencing was PBMCs. Receptor source: a man aged 25-45 years in good health and CMV-seronegative.

In this sample, this clone turned up a few times. The chain employs TRBV4-3 and TRBJ2-6, with D perhaps matching TRBD2 (6 bases). Germline V gene sequence: CDR1 LGHNA, CDR2 YSLEER. There are 16 residues in the CDR3. Trimming removed 0 bases at V and 3 bases at J, with 9 bases between. The CDR3 DNA follows: TGCGCCAGCAGCCAAGAAGGCGGGGTTGGGGCCAACGTCCTGACTTTC. Encoded protein: CASSQEGGVGANVLTF.

CDR3 DNA: TGTGCCAGCTCACCACACGGGTACGAGCAGTACTTC. Encoded protein: CASSPHGYEQYF. The rearrangement links TRBV18 to TRBJ2-7; D is unclear. The germline V gene has CDR1 KGHSH and CDR2 LQKENI. The CDR3 covers 12 residues. V was clipped by 1 base and J by 4 bases, with 5 bases between them.

This sequence joins TRBV29-1 and TRBJ1-2, with 7 bases identical to TRBD1. The V gene's germline CDR1 is SQVTM and CDR2 ANQGSEA. The CDR3 extends over 13 amino acids. V was pared by 7 bases and J by 8 bases, with 13 bases of the junction left unmatched. The CDR3 protein is CSAAAGGTMGYTF. Written as DNA, the CDR3 is TGCAGCGCCGCCGCAGGGGGAACTATGGGCTACACCTTC.

The chain recombines TRBV19 with TRBJ2-5; 10 bases align to TRBD2. TRBJ2-7 explains the end of the DNA better; the J call may be wrong. The CDR3 has 14 amino acids. Per the germline V gene, CDR1 is LNHDA and CDR2 is SQIVND (reference sequence). The chain's CDR3 is CASNPSGGAYEQYF. The DNA of the CDR3 is TGTGCCAGTAACCCTAGCGGGGGAGCCTACGAGCAGTACTTC.

V gene TRBV12-5 combines with J gene TRBJ1-5; 8 positions agree with TRBD1. The germline gives CDR1 LGHNT, CDR2 FRNRAP. Germline trimming cut 0 bases from V and 7 bases from J; bases unmatched to any gene: 17. The CDR3 length is 19 residues. The CDR3 nucleotides are TGTGCTAGTGGTTTGGTAACGAAGGATGACAGGGGCAATGGCCAGCCCCAGCATTTT. It is translated as CASGLVTKDDRGNGQPQHF.

The chain carries TRBV9 and TRBJ1-6; no clear D gene. The CDR3 runs to 14 residues. Germline V gives CDR1 SGDLS, CDR2 YYNGEE. V dropped 4 bases and J dropped 6 bases, with 11 bases sitting between them. CDR3 protein: CASSPAGINSPLHF. CDR3 nucleotide sequence: TGTGCCAGCAGCCCTGCGGGAATTAATTCACCCCTCCACTTT.

This clone was counted between two and nine times. This sequence joins TRBV4-1 and TRBJ2-7; D is uncertain. CDR3 length: 13 residues. V was pared by 1 base and J by 6 bases, with 10 bases between. In germline, CDR1 is MGHRA, CDR2 YSYEKL. This CDR3 reads CASSQVGSREQYF. DNA of the CDR3: TGCGCCAGCAGCCAAGTTGGTAGTCGCGAGCAGTACTTC.

This chain links TRBV4-3 with TRBJ2-2, with 10 nucleotides matching TRBD1. This CDR3 comprises 18 residues. CDR1 LGHNA and CDR2 YSLEER come from the germline V gene. With V trimmed by 0 bases and J by 4 bases, 8 bases remained unmatched. DNA of the CDR3: TGCGCCAGCAGCCAAGAGGGACAGGGGACGGAGGGCACCGGGGAGCTGTTTTTT. This codes for CASSQEGQGTEGTGELFF.

The chain employs TRBV14 and TRBJ2-3, with 10 bases lining up with TRBD2. With 0 bases clipped from V and 3 bases from J, the junction kept 9 bases outside the gene matches. CDR3 length equals 18 residues. The germline V gene encodes CDR1 SGHDN and CDR2 FVKESK. The CDR3 DNA reads as TGTGCCAGCAGCCAAGAAGGGGAGCTAGCGGGGGCTACAGATACGCAGTATTTT. Protein: CASSQEGELAGATDTQYF. Full variable domain (rest looked up from reference TRBV14 and TRBJ2-3): EAGVTQFPSHSVIEKGQTVTLRCDPISGHDNLYWYRRVMGKEIKFLLHFVKESKQDESGMPNNRFLAERTGGTYSTLKVQPAELEDSGVYFCASSQEGELAGATDTQYFGPGTRLTVL.

The J gene is TRBJ2-7, the V gene TRBV2; perhaps TRBD2 as D (5 bases). The germline V and J ends were trimmed by 6 bases and 4 bases, with 10 bases remaining between them. The CDR3 spans 12 residues. CDR1 and CDR2 from the germline V gene are SNHLY and FYNNEI. The CDR3 DNA follows: TGTGCCAGCAGAGAGGGCTGGTACGAGCAGTACTTC. Amino acids: CASREGWYEQYF.